The rows below give T cell receptor beta chains drawn from one sample of a study of blood T cell repertoires in COVID-19. Generated by immunoSEQ multiplex PCR, the TCRdb table keeps only in-frame clones and is missing some. The table shows more than 400,000 clones, with roughly 87% occurring only once. The sequenced material came from PBMCs or T cells enriched from blood (not recorded which). All receptors derive from a woman aged 18-29 years who had recovered from COVID-19. CDR3s include the opening cysteine and the closing phenylalanine or tryptophan. Each record gives: V gene, J gene, clone size, D gene, CDR3 protein, CDR3 DNA. The D gene is left open where the match is weak. Clone size is shown for a subset of rows, as once, few, many or a class of expanded clone.

V: TRBV5-6; J: TRBJ1-6; size: -; D: -; CDR3: CASSLAGDSPLHF; DNA: TGTGCCAGCAGCTTGGCCGGGGATTCACCCCTCCACTTT
V: TRBV21-1; J: TRBJ2-2; size: -; D: -; CDR3: CASSKSRTGGRGGELFF; DNA: TGTGCCAGCAGCAAATCTCGGACAGGGGGAAGAGGCGGGGAGCTGTTTTTT
V: TRBV12-3/TRBV12-4; J: TRBJ2-1; size: -; D: -; CDR3: CASSLAVGREQFF; DNA: TGTGCCAGCAGTTTAGCGGTGGGGCGCGAGCAGTTCTTC
V: TRBV10-3; J: TRBJ1-2; size: -; D: -; CDR3: CAISESTGPNYGYTF; DNA: TGTGCCATCAGTGAGTCTACAGGGCCTAACTATGGCTACACCTTC
V: TRBV4-1; J: TRBJ2-3; size: -; D: -; CDR3: CASSQGLAHSTDTQYF; DNA: TGCGCCAGCAGCCAAGGCCTAGCGCATAGCACAGATACGCAGTATTTT
V: TRBV5-1; J: TRBJ1-2; size: -; D: -; CDR3: CASSLEGVGDGYTF; DNA: TGCGCCAGCAGCTTGGAGGGGGTTGGGGATGGCTACACCTTC
V: TRBV6-5; J: TRBJ2-3; size: -; D: -; CDR3: CASVETDTQYF; DNA: TGTGCCAGCGTAGAGACAGATACGCAGTATTTT
V: TRBV3-1/TRBV3-2; J: TRBJ2-3; size: -; D: TRBD2; CDR3: CASSRNLAGAESSTDTQYF; DNA: TGTGCCAGCAGCCGTAACCTAGCGGGGGCCGAATCAAGCACAGATACGCAGTATTTT
V: TRBV19; J: TRBJ1-2; size: -; D: -; CDR3: CASSITWALDYGYTF; DNA: TGTGCCAGTAGTATAACCTGGGCGCTGGACTATGGCTACACCTTC
V: TRBV11-1; J: TRBJ1-6; size: -; D: -; CDR3: CAIPEGYNSPLHF; DNA: TGTGCCATCCCGGAGGGCTATAATTCACCCCTCCACTTT
V: TRBV4-2; J: TRBJ2-3; size: -; D: TRBD2; CDR3: CASSQVFTSGGIPSTDTQYF; DNA: TGTGCCAGCAGCCAAGTATTTACTAGCGGGGGGATACCTAGCACAGATACGCAGTATTTT
V: TRBV5-5; J: TRBJ2-7; size: -; D: TRBD1; CDR3: CASQGTALTHEQYF; DNA: TGTGCCAGCCAAGGGACAGCCCTAACCCACGAGCAGTACTTC
V: TRBV6-5; J: TRBJ1-1; size: -; D: -; CDR3: CASSPSAGSGTEAFF; DNA: TGTGCCAGCAGTCCGTCTGCGGGGAGCGGGACTGAAGCTTTCTTT
V: TRBV5-4; J: TRBJ1-4; size: once; D: TRBD1; CDR3: CASSLGGTDNEKLFF; DNA: TGTGCCAGCAGCTTGGGCGGGACAGATAATGAAAAACTGTTTTTT
V: TRBV7-8; J: TRBJ2-7; size: -; D: -; CDR3: CASSLIRGRGDYEQYF; DNA: TGTGCCAGCAGCTTAATTAGGGGCAGGGGGGACTACGAGCAGTACTTC
V: TRBV28; J: TRBJ1-2; size: -; D: TRBD1; CDR3: CASSWTGYGYTF; DNA: TGTGCCAGCAGTTGGACAGGGTATGGCTACACCTTC
V: TRBV7-9; J: TRBJ1-1; size: once; D: TRBD1; CDR3: CASSSDRGQTGNTEAFF; DNA: TGTGCCAGCAGCTCTGACAGGGGACAGACGGGGAACACTGAAGCTTTCTTT
V: TRBV19; J: TRBJ2-2; size: -; D: TRBD2; CDR3: CASSGTSETGELFF; DNA: TGTGCCAGTTCCGGGACTAGCGAGACCGGGGAGCTGTTTTTT
V: TRBV29-1; J: TRBJ1-2; size: -; D: TRBD1; CDR3: CSVSTTGNYGYTF; DNA: TGCAGCGTATCAACGACAGGGAACTATGGCTACACCTTC
V: TRBV19; J: TRBJ1-2; size: -; D: -; CDR3: CASSPRSRQSYYGYTF; DNA: TGTGCCAGTAGTCCAAGGAGCAGACAGTCCTACTATGGCTACACCTTC
V: TRBV29-1; J: TRBJ1-2; size: -; D: -; CDR3: CSAQDPGLLGTVGYTF; DNA: TGCAGCGCCCAGGACCCTGGACTCCTGGGAACGGTTGGCTACACCTTC
V: TRBV3-1/TRBV3-2; J: TRBJ2-7; size: -; D: TRBD2; CDR3: CASSQDYFGGATYEQYF; DNA: TGTGCCAGCAGCCAAGATTATTTCGGGGGGGCCACCTACGAGCAGTACTTC
V: TRBV30; J: TRBJ2-2; size: -; D: TRBD1; CDR3: CAFYPGTGVQWSTGELFF; DNA: TGTGCCTTTTACCCCGGGACAGGGGTACAGTGGAGCACCGGGGAGCTGTTTTTT
V: TRBV7-9; J: TRBJ2-7; size: -; D: TRBD1; CDR3: CASSLVGQGINEQYF; DNA: TGTGCCAGCAGCTTAGTGGGACAGGGGATCAACGAGCAGTACTTC